The 20 T cell receptor beta chains below come from one sample, sequenced in a study of a mutant IDH1 vaccine in newly diagnosed glioma (dated by TCRdb to about 2021). The time point label here, explained by the study, means: baseline, week 1 (first vaccination visit). What the treatment or condition label conveys for this sample: pre-vaccination baseline after standard-of-care therapy. To prepare the library, the immunoSEQ multiplex PCR assay was applied. TCRdb's version of the immuneACCESS table is confined to in-frame rearrangements and falls short of the full clone set. An unresolved V gene accounts for under half of the shortfall where checked; the remainder is of unknown origin. This sample is represented by about 66,000 clones; around 85% of them were singletons. Over 2.5% of the sample is taken by the ten largest. The input for sequencing was PBMCs, taken from a glioma patient treated with radiotherapy, temozolomide or both. The receptors originated from a young man with glioma.

This chain links TRBV7-7 with TRBJ2-7; D may be TRBD2 (5 bases). V lost 5 bases, J lost 4 bases, and 21 bases lay in between. The CDR3 is 16 amino acids. Germline loops: CDR1 SSHAT, CDR2 FNYEAQ (reference sequence). The CDR3: CASSPAPPGRGYEQYF. The CDR3 nucleotides read TGTGCCAGCAGCCCCGCCCCACCTGGCCGGGGATACGAGCAGTACTTC. The whole variable domain, filled in from reference TRBV7-7 and TRBJ2-7, reads GAGVSQSPRYKVTKRGQDVTLRCDPISSHATLYWYQQALGQGPEFLTYFNYEAQPDKSGLPSDRFSAERPEGSISTLTIQRTEQRDSAMYRCASSPAPPGRGYEQYFGPGTRLTVT.

This clone has more than one count but fewer than ten. For the CDR3, the DNA is TGTGCCAGCAGGACCTCGGGTGGGACTGAAGCTTTCTTT. The encoded protein is CASRTSGGTEAFF. J is TRBJ1-1 and V is TRBV6-1, with D uncertain. This CDR3 is 13 amino acids long. Germline V gene sequence: CDR1 MNHNS, CDR2 SASEGT. Trimming removed 6 bases at V and 5 bases at J, with 13 bases between.

As regards this clone: At the DNA level, this CDR3 is encoded by other sequences in the same sample as well. This sequence joins TRBV5-6 and TRBJ1-1; no definite D call. The CDR3 runs to 15 residues. The V and J ends lost 5 bases and 4 bases respectively, with 18 bases between them. Per the germline V gene, CDR1 is SGHDT and CDR2 is YYEEEE. DNA of the CDR3: TGTGCCAGCAGGTTCCGTCGGGCCCGAGGCACTGAAGCTTTCTTT. It translates to CASRFRRARGTEAFF. Full variable domain (outside the CDR3, taken from reference TRBV5-6 and TRBJ1-1): DAGVTQSPTHLIKTRGQQVTLRCSPKSGHDTVSWYQQALGQGPQFIFQYYEEEERQRGNFPDRFSGHQFPNYSSELNVNALLLGDSALYLCASRFRRARGTEAFFGQGTRLTVV.

This chain connects TRBV5-6 to TRBJ1-2; maybe TRBD1 (5 bases). From germline, CDR1 is SGHDT and CDR2 YYEEEE. V lost 2 bases and J 4 bases, leaving 15 bases between the germline ends. CDR3 length: 15 residues. CDR3 bases: TGTGCCAGCAGCTTTGTGTGGGGAGGGGTCTATGGCTACACCTTC. Translation: CASSFVWGGVYGYTF.

J is TRBJ1-1 and V is TRBV6-6; TRBD1 aligns across 9 bases. Germline CDR1 is MNHNY and CDR2 is SVGAGI (reference sequence). V trimming: 2 bases; J trimming: 5 bases; junction bases outside the gene matches: 9. The CDR3 spans 16 residues. The CDR3 loop is CASSYAPTGGHTEAFF. CDR3 DNA: TGTGCCAGCAGTTACGCCCCGACAGGGGGTCATACTGAAGCTTTCTTT.

The gene calls are TRBV15 and TRBJ2-7; weak D call: TRBD1 (6 bases). CDR1 LNHNV and CDR2 YYDKDF come from the germline V gene (reference sequence). With 4 bases removed from V and 2 bases from J, the gap between germline ends came to 12 bases. The CDR3 runs to 14 residues. The CDR3 here is CATSIGQPAYEQYF. In nucleotides, the CDR3 is TGTGCCACCAGCATAGGACAGCCTGCCTACGAGCAGTACTTC. The full variable domain, completed using reference TRBV15 and TRBJ2-7, is DAMVIQNPRYQVTQFGKPVTLSCSQTLNHNVMYWYQQKSSQAPKLLFHYYDKDFNNEADTPDNFQSRRPNTSFCFLDIRSPGLGDTAMYLCATSIGQPAYEQYFGPGTRLTVT.

This clone appeared a single time. The chain uses TRBV2 and TRBJ1-2, with 9 nucleotides matching TRBD1. Germline trimming cut 5 bases from V and 0 bases from J; bases unmatched to any gene: 16. The CDR3 sequence is 19 residues long. CDR1 and CDR2 from the germline V gene are SNHLY and FYNNEI. The CDR3 spells CASSLSPGQGPITNYGYTF. The DNA for the CDR3 is TGTGCCAGCAGTCTTAGCCCGGGACAGGGACCTATAACTAACTATGGCTACACCTTC.

This chain connects TRBV5-1 to TRBJ1-2, with 7 bases that match TRBD1. Germline values: CDR1 SGHRS, CDR2 YFSETQ. The trim removed 4 bases at V and 4 bases at J, leaving 7 bases unmatched. CDR3 length: 14 residues. CDR3 protein: CASSPTGAGYGYTF. CDR3 in DNA: TGCGCCAGCAGCCCTACAGGGGCGGGCTATGGCTACACCTTC.

This clone appeared a single time. This chain connects TRBV6-1 to TRBJ1-2; D perhaps matches TRBD1 (6 bases). This CDR3 contains 16 residues. The V gene's germline CDR1 is MNHNS and CDR2 SASEGT. The V gene lost 4 bases and the J gene lost 7 bases, with 22 bases spanning the gap. The DNA of the CDR3 is TGTGCCAGCAGTGGAGCGTTCCGGGACACCCACACTGGCTACACCTTC. Protein: CASSGAFRDTHTGYTF.

The chain is built from TRBV4-1 and TRBJ1-5; 7 bases fit TRBD1. The germline V gene encodes CDR1 MGHRA and CDR2 YSYEKL. Unmatched junction bases numbered 8, after V lost 7 bases and J lost 5 bases. This CDR3 is 14 amino acids long. DNA for the CDR3: TGCGCCAGCACCTCAAGACAGGGTGATCAGCCCCAGCATTTT. Its translation is CASTSRQGDQPQHF.

V gene TRBV7-2 combines with J gene TRBJ1-5; D is undetermined. Trimming pared 2 bases from V and 0 bases from J, leaving 8 bases between. Germline values: CDR1 SGHTA, CDR2 FQGNSA. There are 15 residues in the CDR3. CDR3 amino acids: CASSLWVDSNQPQHF. The CDR3 DNA reads TGTGCCAGCAGCTTATGGGTGGATAGCAATCAGCCCCAGCATTTT. Based on the CDR3 plus reference TRBV7-2 and TRBJ1-5, the full variable domain is GAGVSQSPSNKVTEKGKDVELRCDPISGHTALYWYRQSLGQGLEFLIYFQGNSAPDKSGLPSDRFSAERTGGSVSTLTIQRTQQEDSAVYLCASSLWVDSNQPQHFGDGTRLSIL.

The chain has TRBV18 and TRBJ1-6, with 9 bases fitting TRBD1. The CDR3 is 14 residues long. J lost 7 bases, V lost 5 bases, and 3 bases had no gene match. Per the germline V gene, CDR1 is KGHSH and CDR2 is LQKENI. The CDR3 spells CASSRDRDNSPLHF. The CDR3 nucleotides read TGTGCCAGCTCAAGGGACAGGGACAATTCACCCCTCCACTTT.

A word on this clone: Other DNA sequences within the sample encode an identical CDR3. CDR3 nucleotides: TGTGCCAGTAGTATAGCAGGAGGGGCGATGGACTACGAGCAGTACTTC. Its translation: CASSIAGGAMDYEQYF. The V gene is TRBV19, the J gene TRBJ2-7; possibly TRBD2 for D (6 bases). Germline lookup yields CDR1 LNHDA and CDR2 SQIVND (reference sequence). The CDR3 consists of 16 residues. V was pared by 1 base and J by 3 bases, with 16 bases between.

This clone has just a few counts. The sample has other DNA sequences that encode this CDR3 too. The chain's CDR3 is CASSTYSLDTQYF. CDR3 sequence (DNA): TGTGCCAGTAGTACCTACAGTTTGGATACGCAGTATTTT. V and J are TRBV19 and TRBJ2-3; D gene ambiguous. This CDR3 has 13 residues. Germline CDR1 LNHDA, CDR2 SQIVND (reference sequence). V lost 4 bases and J lost 6, with 11 bases in between. Supplemented by reference TRBV19 and TRBJ2-3, the full variable domain reads DGGITQSPKYLFRKEGQNVTLSCEQNLNHDAMYWYRQDPGQGLRLIYYSQIVNDFQKGDIAEGYSVSREKKESFPLTVTSAQKNPTAFYLCASSTYSLDTQYFGPGTRLTVL.

The chain employs TRBV6-5 and TRBJ2-7, with D hard to call. Germline-derived CDR1 and CDR2 are MNHEY and SVGAGI. V dropped 6 bases and J dropped 3 bases, with 18 bases sitting between them. The CDR3 is 15 amino acids. The CDR3 region is CASRWGSRDHYEQYF. In DNA form, the CDR3 reads TGTGCCAGCAGATGGGGATCCCGAGACCACTACGAGCAGTACTTC.

The V and J genes are TRBV18 and TRBJ1-1; possible D gene TRBD1, 6 bases. Germline CDR1 KGHSH, CDR2 LQKENI. CDR3 length equals 15 residues. V was shortened by 4 bases and J by 5 bases, with 17 bases between the two germline ends. The CDR3 loop is CASSRNRDWFTEAFF. The DNA for the CDR3 is TGTGCCAGCTCACGGAACAGGGATTGGTTTACTGAAGCTTTCTTT. Looking up the rest from reference TRBV18 and TRBJ1-1 gives the full variable domain: NAGVMQNPRHLVRRRGQEARLRCSPMKGHSHVYWYRQLPEEGLKFMVYLQKENIIDESGMPKERFSAEFPKEGPSILRIQQVVRGDSAAYFCASSRNRDWFTEAFFGQGTRLTVV.

This clone occurred once. The V call is TRBV18, the J call TRBJ1-6; D gene ambiguous. Germline CDR1 is KGHSH and CDR2 is LQKENI. The V and J ends lost 2 bases and 7 bases respectively, with 15 bases between them. The CDR3 totals 16 residues. The CDR3 sequence: CASSPSVGQFNSPLHF. The CDR3, as DNA: TGTGCCAGCTCACCAAGTGTCGGGCAGTTCAATTCACCCCTCCACTTT. The full variable domain, in which reference TRBV18 and TRBJ1-6 provide the parts outside the CDR3, is NAGVMQNPRHLVRRRGQEARLRCSPMKGHSHVYWYRQLPEEGLKFMVYLQKENIIDESGMPKERFSAEFPKEGPSILRIQQVVRGDSAAYFCASSPSVGQFNSPLHFGNGTRLTVT.

This clone was detected once. The chain has TRBV6-1 and TRBJ2-7; tentatively, D is TRBD1 or TRBD2 (7 bases each). Germline-derived CDR1 and CDR2 are MNHNS and SASEGT. Deletions cut 1 base from V and 5 bases from J, with 18 bases between. This CDR3 spans 16 amino acids. The CDR3 loop reads CASSEGAGKGADEQYF. CDR3 nucleotides: TGTGCCAGCAGTGAAGGAGCGGGAAAGGGGGCGGACGAGCAGTACTTC.

The J gene is TRBJ2-3, the V gene TRBV4-1; 11 bases line up with TRBD2. Looked up from germline, CDR1 is MGHRA and CDR2 is YSYEKL. J gave up 4 bases and V 2 bases, and 11 bases lay outside the gene matches. The CDR3 has 18 amino acids. In DNA, the CDR3 is TGCGCCAGCAGCCAACCTGGGCTAGCGGGGGGCGGGGCAGATACGCAGTATTTT. This codes for CASSQPGLAGGGADTQYF.

V usage is TRBV30 and J usage is TRBJ1-4; 7 positions agree with TRBD1. The CDR3 is 14 residues long. Germline V gene data show CDR1 as GTSNPN and CDR2 as SVGIG (reference sequence). V lost 4 bases, J lost 7 bases, and 9 bases stayed unmatched. Here the CDR3 DNA reads TGTGCCTGGAACACTTTGACAGGGTCTGAAAAACTGTTTTTT. Its translation is CAWNTLTGSEKLFF.